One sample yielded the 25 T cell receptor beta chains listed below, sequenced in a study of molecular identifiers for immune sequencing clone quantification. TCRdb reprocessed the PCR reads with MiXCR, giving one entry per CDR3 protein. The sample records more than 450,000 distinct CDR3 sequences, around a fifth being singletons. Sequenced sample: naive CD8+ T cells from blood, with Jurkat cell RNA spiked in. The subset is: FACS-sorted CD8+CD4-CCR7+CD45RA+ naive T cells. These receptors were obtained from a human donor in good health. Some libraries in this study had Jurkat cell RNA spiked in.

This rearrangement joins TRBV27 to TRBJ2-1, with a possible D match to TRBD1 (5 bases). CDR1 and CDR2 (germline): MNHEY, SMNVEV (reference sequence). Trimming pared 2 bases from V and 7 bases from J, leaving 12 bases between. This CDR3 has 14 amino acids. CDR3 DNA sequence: TGTGCCAGCAGTTTACAGGGTGGATTGAATGAGCAGTTCTTC. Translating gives CASSLQGGLNEQFF.

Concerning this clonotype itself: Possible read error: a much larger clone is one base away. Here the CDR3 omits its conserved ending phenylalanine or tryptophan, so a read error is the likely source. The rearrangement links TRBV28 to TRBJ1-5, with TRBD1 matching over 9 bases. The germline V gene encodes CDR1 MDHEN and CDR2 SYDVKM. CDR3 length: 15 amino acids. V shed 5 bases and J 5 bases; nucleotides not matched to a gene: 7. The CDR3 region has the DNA TGTGCCAGCAGTCAAGGGACAGGGAGTGATCAGCCCCAGCATCTT. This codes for CASSQGTGSDQPQHL.

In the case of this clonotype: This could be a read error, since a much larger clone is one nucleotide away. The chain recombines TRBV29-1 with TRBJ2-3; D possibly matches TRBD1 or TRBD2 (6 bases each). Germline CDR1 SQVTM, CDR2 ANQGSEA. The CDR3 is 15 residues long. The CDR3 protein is CSVDWGVRGSDTRYF. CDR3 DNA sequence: TGCAGCGTTGACTGGGGGGTCAGGGGTTCAGATACGCGGTATTTT.

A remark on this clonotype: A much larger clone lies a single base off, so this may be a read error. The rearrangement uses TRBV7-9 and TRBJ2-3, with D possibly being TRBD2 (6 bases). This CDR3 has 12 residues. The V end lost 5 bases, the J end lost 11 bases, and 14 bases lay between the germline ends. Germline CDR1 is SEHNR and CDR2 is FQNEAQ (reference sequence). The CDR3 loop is CASSVSGRLQYF. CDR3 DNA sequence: TGTGCCAGCAGCGTTAGCGGTCGTCTGCAGTATTTT.

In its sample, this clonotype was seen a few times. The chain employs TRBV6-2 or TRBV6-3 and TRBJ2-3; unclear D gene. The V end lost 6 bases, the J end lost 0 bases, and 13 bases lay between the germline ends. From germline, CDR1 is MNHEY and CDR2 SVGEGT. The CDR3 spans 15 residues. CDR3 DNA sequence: TGTGCCAGCAGCCTCCATGGAGCTAGCACAGATACGCAGTATTTT. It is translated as CASSLHGASTDTQYF.

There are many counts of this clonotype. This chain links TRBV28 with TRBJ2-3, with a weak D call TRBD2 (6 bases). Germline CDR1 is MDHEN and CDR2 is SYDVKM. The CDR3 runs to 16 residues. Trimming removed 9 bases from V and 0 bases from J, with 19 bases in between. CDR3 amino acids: CASVGLMGVSTDTQYF. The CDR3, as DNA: TGTGCCAGTGTTGGACTAATGGGGGTGAGCACAGATACGCAGTATTTT.

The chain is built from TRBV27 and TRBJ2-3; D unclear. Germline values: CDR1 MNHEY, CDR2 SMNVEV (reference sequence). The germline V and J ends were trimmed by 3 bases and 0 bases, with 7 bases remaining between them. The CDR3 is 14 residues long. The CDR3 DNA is TGTGCCAGCAGTTTCTACACTAGCACAGATACGCAGTATTTT. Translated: CASSFYTSTDTQYF.

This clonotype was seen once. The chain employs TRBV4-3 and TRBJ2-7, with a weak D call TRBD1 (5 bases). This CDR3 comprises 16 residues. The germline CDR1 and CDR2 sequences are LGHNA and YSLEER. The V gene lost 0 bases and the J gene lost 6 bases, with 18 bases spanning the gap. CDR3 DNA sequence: TGCGCCAGCAGCCAAGACCGGCAGGGCTTCTTCTGCGAGCAGTACTTC. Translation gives CASSQDRQGFFCEQYF.

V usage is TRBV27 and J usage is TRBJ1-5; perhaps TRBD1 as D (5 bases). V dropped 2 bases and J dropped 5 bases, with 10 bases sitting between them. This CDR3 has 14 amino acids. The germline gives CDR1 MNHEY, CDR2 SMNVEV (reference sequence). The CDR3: CASSLAGSDQPQHF. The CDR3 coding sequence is TGTGCCAGCAGTTTAGCAGGGTCCGATCAGCCCCAGCATTTT.

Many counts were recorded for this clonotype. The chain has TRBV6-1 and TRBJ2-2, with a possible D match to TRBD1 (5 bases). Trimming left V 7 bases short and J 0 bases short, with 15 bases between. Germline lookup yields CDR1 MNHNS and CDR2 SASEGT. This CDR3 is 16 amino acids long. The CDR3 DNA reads TGTGCCAGCACCATATATAGGGGCCCGAACACCGGGGAGCTGTTTTTT. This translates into CASTIYRGPNTGELFF.

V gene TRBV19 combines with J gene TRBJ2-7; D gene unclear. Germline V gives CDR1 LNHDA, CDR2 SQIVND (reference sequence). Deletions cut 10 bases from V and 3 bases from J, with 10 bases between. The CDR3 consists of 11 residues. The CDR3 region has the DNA TGTGCCACCGAGTTCGGCTACGAGCAGTACTTC. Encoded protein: CATEFGYEQYF.

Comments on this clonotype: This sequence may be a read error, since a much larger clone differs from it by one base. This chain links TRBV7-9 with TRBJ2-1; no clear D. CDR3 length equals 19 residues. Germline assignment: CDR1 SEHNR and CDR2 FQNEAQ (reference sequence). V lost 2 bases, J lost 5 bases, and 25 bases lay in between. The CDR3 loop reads CASSLLEWVILGVDNEQFF. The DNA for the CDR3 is TGTGCCAGCAGCTTATTGGAGTGGGTGATCCTTGGGGTAGACAATGAGCAGTTCTTC.

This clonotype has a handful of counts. The CDR3 loop is CSAPDRDTYYEQYF. CDR3 nucleotide sequence: TGCAGTGCTCCCGACCGGGACACCTACTACGAGCAGTACTTC. V is TRBV20-1 and J is TRBJ2-7; D may be TRBD1 (6 bases). V lost 5 bases, J lost 3 bases, and 17 bases lay in between. The CDR3 totals 14 residues. Germline assignment: CDR1 DFQATT and CDR2 SNEGSKA (reference sequence).

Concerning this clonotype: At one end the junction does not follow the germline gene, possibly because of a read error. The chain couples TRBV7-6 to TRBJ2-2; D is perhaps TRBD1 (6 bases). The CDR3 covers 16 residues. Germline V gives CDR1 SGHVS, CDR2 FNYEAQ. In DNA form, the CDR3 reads TGTGCCAGCAGCTCAGGGGACGTAACGAACACCGGGGAGCCGTTTTTT. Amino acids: CASSSGDVTNTGEPFF.

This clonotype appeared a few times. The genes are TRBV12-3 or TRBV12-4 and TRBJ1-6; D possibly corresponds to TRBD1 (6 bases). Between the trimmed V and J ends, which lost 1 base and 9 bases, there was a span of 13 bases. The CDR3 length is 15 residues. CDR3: CASSLEGRGGSPLHF. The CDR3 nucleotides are TGTGCCAGCAGTTTAGAGGGCAGGGGAGGTTCACCCCTCCACTTT.

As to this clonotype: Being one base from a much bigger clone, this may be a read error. The CDR3 spells CAGSQVGRSEQYF. The CDR3 region has the DNA TGTGCCGGCAGCCAAGTCGGTCGCTCCGAGCAGTACTTC. The chain recombines TRBV14 with TRBJ2-7; D gene unclear. Per germline, CDR1 SGHDN and CDR2 FVKESK. This CDR3 comprises 13 residues.

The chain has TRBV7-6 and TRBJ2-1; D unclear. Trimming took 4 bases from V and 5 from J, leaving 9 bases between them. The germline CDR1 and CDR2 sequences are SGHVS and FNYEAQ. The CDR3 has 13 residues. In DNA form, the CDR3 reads TGTGCCAGCAGCTGGAACAGCCACAATGAGCAGTTCTTC. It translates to CASSWNSHNEQFF.

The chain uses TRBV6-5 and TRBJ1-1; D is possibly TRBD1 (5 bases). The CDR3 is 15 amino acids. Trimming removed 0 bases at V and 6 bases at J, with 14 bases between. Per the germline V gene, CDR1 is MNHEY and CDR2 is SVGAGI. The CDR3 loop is CASSYSSGRDAEAFF. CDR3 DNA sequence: TGTGCCAGCAGTTACTCGTCGGGGCGAGACGCTGAAGCTTTCTTT.

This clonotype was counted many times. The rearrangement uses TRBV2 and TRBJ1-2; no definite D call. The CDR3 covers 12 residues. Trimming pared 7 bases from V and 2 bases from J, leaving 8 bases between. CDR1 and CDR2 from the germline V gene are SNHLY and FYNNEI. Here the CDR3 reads CASIGANYGYTF. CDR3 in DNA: TGTGCCAGCATTGGAGCAAACTATGGCTACACCTTC. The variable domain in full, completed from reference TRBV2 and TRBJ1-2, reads EPEVTQTPSHQVTQMGQEVILRCVPISNHLYFYWYRQILGQKVEFLVSFYNNEISEKSEIFDDQFSVERPDGSNFTLKIRSTKLEDSAMYFCASIGANYGYTFGSGTRLTVV.

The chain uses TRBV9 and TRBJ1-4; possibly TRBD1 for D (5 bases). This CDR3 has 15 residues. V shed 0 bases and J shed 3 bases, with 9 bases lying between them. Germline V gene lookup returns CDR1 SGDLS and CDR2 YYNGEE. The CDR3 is CASSVAGSPNEKLFF. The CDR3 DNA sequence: TGTGCCAGCAGCGTAGCAGGGTCTCCTAATGAAAAACTGTTTTTT.

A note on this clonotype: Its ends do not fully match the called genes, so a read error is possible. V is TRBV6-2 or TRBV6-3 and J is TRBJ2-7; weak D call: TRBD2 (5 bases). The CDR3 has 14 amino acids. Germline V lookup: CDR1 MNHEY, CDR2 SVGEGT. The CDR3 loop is CASSPRTGPYVQYF. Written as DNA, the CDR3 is TGTGCCAGCAGTCCCCGGACTGGACCCTACGTGCAGTACTTC.

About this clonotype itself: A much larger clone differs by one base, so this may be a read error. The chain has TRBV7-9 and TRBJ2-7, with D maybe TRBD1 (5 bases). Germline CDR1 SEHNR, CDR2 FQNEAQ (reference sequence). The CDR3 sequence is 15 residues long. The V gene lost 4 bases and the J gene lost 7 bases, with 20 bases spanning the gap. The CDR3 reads CASSSTGSGYREQYF. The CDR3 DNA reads TGTGCCAGCAGCTCCACCGGGTCAGGGTATCGGGAGCAGTACTTC.

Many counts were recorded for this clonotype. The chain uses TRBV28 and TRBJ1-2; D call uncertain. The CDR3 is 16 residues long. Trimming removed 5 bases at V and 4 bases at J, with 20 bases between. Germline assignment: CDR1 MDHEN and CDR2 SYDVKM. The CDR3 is CASSLPLSGEGYGYTF. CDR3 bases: TGTGCCAGCAGTCTCCCCCTTTCTGGGGAGGGCTATGGCTACACCTTC.

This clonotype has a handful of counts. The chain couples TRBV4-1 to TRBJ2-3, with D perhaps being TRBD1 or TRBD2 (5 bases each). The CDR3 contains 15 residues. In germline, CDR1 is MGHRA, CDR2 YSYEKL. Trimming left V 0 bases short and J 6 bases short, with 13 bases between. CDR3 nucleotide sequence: TGCGCCAGCAGCCAAGAGGTTGGGGGTTGGGATACGCAGTATTTT. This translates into CASSQEVGGWDTQYF.

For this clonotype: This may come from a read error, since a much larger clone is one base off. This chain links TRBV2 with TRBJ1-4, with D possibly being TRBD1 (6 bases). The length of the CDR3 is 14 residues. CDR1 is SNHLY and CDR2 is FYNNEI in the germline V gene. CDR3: CASMRGATNEELFF. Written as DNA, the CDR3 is TGTGCCAGCATGCGGGGGGCAACTAATGAAGAACTGTTTTTT. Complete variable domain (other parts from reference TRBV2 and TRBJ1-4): EPEVTQTPSHQVTQMGQEVILRCVPISNHLYFYWYRQILGQKVEFLVSFYNNEISEKSEIFDDQFSVERPDGSNFTLKIRSTKLEDSAMYFCASMRGATNEELFFGSGTQLSVL.